The 26 T cell receptor beta chains below were found in one sample sequenced in a study of CD8+ T cells in alopecia areata. RNA extraction and reverse transcription yielded cDNA as sequencing template. Here immunoSEQ multiplex PCR was the method, and the copy in TCRdb shows in-frame clones only, minus some. This sample has some 180,000 clones, with less than 70% found just once. Treatment reported: oral pan-JAK inhibitor, 5-10 mg twice daily. This specimen consisted of CD8+ T cells sorted from blood, obtained at week 24, from a patient treated with tofacitinib. The receptors come from a human donor with alopecia areata.

This clone turned up a few times. The V and J genes are TRBV5-1 and TRBJ1-3; a possible D gene is TRBD1 (5 bases). CDR3 length: 18 amino acids. V lost 1 base and J lost 0, with 17 bases in between. From germline, CDR1 is SGHRS and CDR2 YFSETQ. The CDR3 sequence: CASSLYHERGSSGNTIYF. The CDR3 nucleotides read TGCGCCAGCAGCTTGTACCACGAGAGGGGATCCTCTGGAAACACCATATATTTT.

The V call is TRBV19, the J call TRBJ1-2; TRBD1 is a possible D gene (5 bases). This CDR3 comprises 16 residues. Per germline, CDR1 LNHDA and CDR2 SQIVND (reference sequence). V was shortened by 4 bases and J by 8 bases, with 23 bases between the two germline ends. The CDR3 DNA follows: TGTGCCAGTAGTAACCCTTCCGGGACCCTCTATGAGGGCTACACCTTC. This gives the protein CASSNPSGTLYEGYTF.

This clone has only one observation. This sequence joins TRBV29-1 and TRBJ2-1; TRBD1 matches 8 bases. Germline loops: CDR1 SQVTM, CDR2 ANQGSEA. This CDR3 spans 15 amino acids. V was clipped by 3 bases and J by 4 bases; unmatched bases: 8. In nucleotides, the CDR3 is TGCAGCGTTGACGGAAGGACAGGGCCTTACAATGAGCAGTTCTTC. It yields the protein CSVDGRTGPYNEQFF.

The chain links TRBV12-5 to TRBJ2-2, with D possibly called TRBD1 or TRBD2 (6 bases each). The germline V gene has CDR1 LGHNT and CDR2 FRNRAP. The length of the CDR3 is 14 residues. V was shortened by 8 bases and J by 4 bases, with 14 bases between the two germline ends. This CDR3 reads CASCTGRITGELFF. In nucleotides, the CDR3 is TGTGCTAGTTGTACAGGGAGGATCACCGGGGAGCTGTTTTTT.

CDR3 sequence: CASRSGSSYEQYF. The CDR3 DNA reads as TGTGCCAGTAGAAGTGGGTCTTCCTACGAGCAGTACTTC. This chain links TRBV19 with TRBJ2-7; D unresolved. Germline V gene sequence: CDR1 LNHDA, CDR2 SQIVND (reference sequence). This CDR3 spans 13 amino acids. Between the trimmed V and J ends, which lost 6 bases and 1 base, there was a span of 10 bases.

The CDR3 coding sequence is TGCGCCAGCAGCCAAGACAGTGGGGGACCGTACGAGCAGTACTTC. The encoded protein is CASSQDSGGPYEQYF. The chain employs TRBV4-1 and TRBJ2-7; D may match TRBD1 or TRBD2 (5 bases each). Germline loops: CDR1 MGHRA, CDR2 YSYEKL. V was cut by 0 bases and J by 4 bases, with 13 bases left in between. The CDR3 loop spans 15 amino acids.

The rearrangement uses TRBV6-5 and TRBJ2-7; TRBD1 matches at 9 bases. The CDR3 sequence is 14 residues long. V trimming: 6 bases; J trimming: 4 bases; junction bases outside the gene matches: 7. Germline CDR1 and CDR2: MNHEY and SVGAGI. The CDR3 DNA follows: TGTGCCAGCAGCCCCGGGACAGGGAAGTACGAGCAGTACTTC. This gives the protein CASSPGTGKYEQYF.

Details on this clone: A read error may be the cause here, since a much bigger clone is one base away. V is TRBV11-2 and J is TRBJ1-5; D perhaps matches TRBD1 (6 bases). The CDR3 is made up of 14 amino acids. Deletions cut 3 bases from V and 1 base from J, with 7 bases between. Germline loops: CDR1 SGHAT, CDR2 FQNNGV. This chain's CDR3 is CASSLGASNQPQHF. CDR3 DNA sequence: TGTGCCAGCAGCTTGGGGGCCAGCAATCAGCCCCAGCATTTT.

V and J are TRBV29-1 and TRBJ2-1; D gene unclear. CDR1 is SQVTM, CDR2 ANQGSEA, per germline. The CDR3 sequence is 12 residues long. Trimming stripped 1 base from V and 11 bases from J, with 12 bases between. DNA of the CDR3: TGCAGCGTTGAAGTAGGGTCTTCACAGCAGTTCTTC. Its translation: CSVEVGSSQQFF.

In this sample, this clone turned up a few times. The V gene is TRBV30, the J gene TRBJ2-2; D remains unclear. The V end was cut by 1 base, the J end by 5 bases, with 5 bases between. CDR1 GTSNPN and CDR2 SVGIG come from the germline V gene (reference sequence). This CDR3 spans 12 amino acids. In DNA form, the CDR3 reads TGTGCCTGGAGTGAAGGTACCGGGGAGCTGTTTTTT. This translates into CAWSEGTGELFF.

The gene calls are TRBV29-1 and TRBJ2-3, with unresolved D. CDR3 length equals 13 residues. V dropped 5 bases and J dropped 0 bases, with 9 bases sitting between them. CDR1 and CDR2 from the germline V gene are SQVTM and ANQGSEA. For the CDR3, the DNA is TGCAGCGTTACGGCGGAAAGCACAGATACGCAGTATTTT. Its translation is CSVTAESTDTQYF.

The V and J genes are TRBV19 and TRBJ1-5; D is uncertain. There are 15 residues in the CDR3. With 3 bases removed from V and 5 bases from J, the gap between germline ends came to 14 bases. Per the germline V gene, CDR1 is LNHDA and CDR2 is SQIVND (reference sequence). CDR3: CASSINVALHQPQHF. Here the CDR3 DNA reads TGTGCCAGTAGTATTAACGTGGCGCTGCATCAGCCCCAGCATTTT.

The gene calls are TRBV25-1 and TRBJ2-7; tentative D call: TRBD1 (5 bases). CDR3 size: 15 residues. The germline gives CDR1 MGHDK, CDR2 SYGVNS. The V gene lost 2 bases and the J gene lost 0 bases, with 11 bases spanning the gap. In DNA, the CDR3 is TGTGCCAGCAGTGAAAGAGAGACAGACTCCTACGAGCAGTACTTC. Residues: CASSERETDSYEQYF.

The V gene is TRBV6-5, the J gene TRBJ2-7; D possibly matches TRBD1 or TRBD2 (5 bases each). Trimming took 5 bases from V and 2 from J, leaving 13 bases between them. The germline V gene has CDR1 MNHEY and CDR2 SVGAGI. This CDR3 spans 14 amino acids. The CDR3 nucleotides read TGTGCCAGCAGTCCGGGACGACACCCCTACGAGCAGTACTTC. This translates into CASSPGRHPYEQYF.

This clone appeared a few times. The chain joins TRBV12-5 to TRBJ2-2; the D call may be TRBD1 or TRBD2 (5 bases each). The germline gives CDR1 LGHNT, CDR2 FRNRAP. This CDR3 is 16 amino acids long. Trimming took off 2 bases at V and 1 base at J, with 11 bases between the two ends. CDR3 nucleotide sequence: TGTGCTAGTGGTTTGCCCGGGACGGTGAACACCGGGGAGCTGTTTTTT. This sequence encodes CASGLPGTVNTGELFF.

V and J are TRBV7-2 and TRBJ2-7; D gene ambiguous. Trimming took 3 bases from V and 3 from J, leaving 6 bases between them. The length of the CDR3 is 12 residues. The germline gives CDR1 SGHTA, CDR2 FQGNSA. This CDR3 reads CASSFTIYEQYF. The CDR3 coding sequence is TGTGCCAGCAGCTTTACTATCTACGAGCAGTACTTC.

In its sample, this clone was seen once. CDR3 bases: TGCAGCGACGGGACAGGGGGAACAGATACGCAGTATTTT. Translated: CSDGTGGTDTQYF. The rearrangement joins TRBV29-1 to TRBJ2-3; 11 bases agree with TRBD1. Germline V lookup: CDR1 SQVTM, CDR2 ANQGSEA. This CDR3 is built from 13 residues. V lost 7 bases and J lost 3; bases outside the gene matches: 3.

This clone turned up a few times. V gene TRBV7-3 combines with J gene TRBJ2-3; 8 bases are a match to TRBD2. The germline CDR1 and CDR2 sequences are SGHTA and FQGTGA. V lost 1 base, J lost 2 bases, and 5 bases stayed unmatched. This CDR3 has 16 residues. The chain's CDR3 is CASSLIGGGNTDTQYF. CDR3 sequence (DNA): TGTGCCAGCAGCTTAATTGGCGGGGGGAACACAGATACGCAGTATTTT. Drawing the rest from reference TRBV7-3 and TRBJ2-3, the complete variable domain is GAGVSQTPSNKVTEKGKYVELRCDPISGHTALYWYRQSLGQGPEFLIYFQGTGAADDSGLPNDRFFAVRPEGSVSTLKIQRTERGDSAVYLCASSLIGGGNTDTQYFGPGTRLTVL.

The V gene is TRBV11-2, the J gene TRBJ2-1; D ambiguous. This CDR3 is built from 10 residues. The germline CDR1 and CDR2 sequences are SGHAT and FQNNGV. Trimming removed 6 bases from V and 5 bases from J, with 2 bases in between. CDR3 nucleotide sequence: TGTGCCAGCAGGCACAATGAGCAGTTCTTC. It specifies CASRHNEQFF.

In this sample, this clone turned up a few times. V and J are TRBV27 and TRBJ2-3; D is unclear. Germline loops: CDR1 MNHEY, CDR2 SMNVEV (reference sequence). The CDR3 loop spans 14 amino acids. V dropped 5 bases and J dropped 10 bases, with 19 bases sitting between them. CDR3 region: CASSLHSINPSQYF. The CDR3 nucleotides read TGTGCCAGCAGTCTCCACAGTATTAACCCCTCGCAGTATTTT.

This clone was picked up a small number of times. The chain recombines TRBV11-2 with TRBJ2-1, with 8 bases matching TRBD1. V was clipped by 5 bases and J by 4 bases; unmatched bases: 10. The CDR3 contains 16 residues. Germline values: CDR1 SGHAT, CDR2 FQNNGV. CDR3 residues: CASSPQAGTGYNEQFF. The CDR3, as DNA: TGTGCCAGCAGCCCCCAGGCCGGGACAGGATACAATGAGCAGTTCTTC.

This chain connects TRBV30 to TRBJ2-3; D ambiguous. With 7 bases removed from V and 6 bases from J, the gap between germline ends came to 17 bases. The length of the CDR3 is 13 residues. Germline assignment: CDR1 GTSNPN and CDR2 SVGIG (reference sequence). The chain's CDR3 is CASDHTLGDTQYF. The CDR3 region has the DNA TGTGCCTCGGACCACACCTTGGGGGATACGCAGTATTTT.

V usage is TRBV4-1 and J usage is TRBJ2-7; 7 nucleotides match TRBD2. V lost 0 bases, J lost 2 bases, and 7 bases stayed unmatched. The CDR3 consists of 16 residues. Looked up from germline, CDR1 is MGHRA and CDR2 is YSYEKL. The CDR3 sequence: CASSQDQERGAYEQYF. CDR3 DNA sequence: TGCGCCAGCAGCCAAGATCAAGAGCGGGGCGCCTACGAGCAGTACTTC.

There are a few counts of this clone. The chain carries TRBV12-5 and TRBJ2-5; D call uncertain. Germline V CDR1 and CDR2: LGHNT, FRNRAP. The V end was cut by 5 bases, the J end by 8 bases, with 9 bases between. This CDR3 spans 11 amino acids. CDR3 loop: CASGHSGTQYF. In nucleotides, the CDR3 is TGTGCTAGTGGTCATTCAGGCACCCAGTACTTC.

V gene TRBV7-8 combines with J gene TRBJ2-5; 10 bases are a match to TRBD2. CDR1 SGHVS and CDR2 FQNEAQ come from the germline V gene. Germline trimming cut 5 bases from V and 0 bases from J; bases unmatched to any gene: 6. This CDR3 is built from 16 residues. The CDR3 DNA reads TGTGCCAGCAGCCGACTCGGACTAGCGGACCAAGAGACCCAGTACTTC. It is translated as CASSRLGLADQETQYF.

The genes are TRBV30 and TRBJ2-7; tentatively, D is TRBD1 or TRBD2 (5 bases each). Per the germline V gene, CDR1 is GTSNPN and CDR2 is SVGIG (reference sequence). The CDR3 sequence is 13 residues long. V was pared by 0 bases and J by 2 bases, with 8 bases between. The CDR3 protein is CAWSVGVTYEQYF. DNA of the CDR3: TGTGCCTGGAGTGTGGGGGTGACCTACGAGCAGTACTTC.